These 8 T cell receptor beta chains originate from one sample sequenced in a study of shared clonotypes between healthy human individuals. Some clones are missing from TCRdb's copy, which holds only in-frame ones; the method was immunoSEQ multiplex PCR. Of a few hundred thousand clones listed, around 97% are singletons. The sequenced sample was naive CD4+ T cells sorted from blood. Subset meaning: CD45RA+ positively selected. Receptors originate from a woman aged 25 to 45 in good health.

CDR3 sequence: CASSLGQANTEAFF. As DNA, the CDR3 is TGTGCCAGCAGCTTGGGGCAGGCGAACACTGAAGCTTTCTTT. The rearrangement uses TRBV5-6 and TRBJ1-1; the D is unclear. Germline lookup yields CDR1 SGHDT and CDR2 YYEEEE. V was cut by 0 bases and J by 1 base, with 7 bases left in between. The CDR3 is made up of 14 amino acids.

This clone turned up a few times. Other DNA sequences within the sample encode an identical CDR3. CDR3 region: CASSLTSGGQETQYF. CDR3 DNA: TGTGCCAGCAGTTTAACTAGCGGGGGGCAAGAGACCCAGTACTTC. The rearrangement uses TRBV28 and TRBJ2-5; TRBD2 aligns across 12 bases. Trimming took 2 bases from V and 2 from J; bases not matched to a gene: 0. The CDR3 has 15 residues. Per germline, CDR1 MDHEN and CDR2 SYDVKM. Full variable domain (rest looked up from reference TRBV28 and TRBJ2-5): DVKVTQSSRYLVKRTGEKVFLECVQDMDHENMFWYRQDPGLGLRLIYFSYDVKMKEKGDIPEGYSVSREKKERFSLILESASTNQTSMYLCASSLTSGGQETQYFGPGTRLLVL.

The rearrangement joins TRBV5-1 to TRBJ1-1, with TRBD1 matching over 7 bases. The CDR3 contains 16 residues. The germline V gene encodes CDR1 SGHRS and CDR2 YFSETQ. J was trimmed by 4 bases and V by 1 base; bases with no gene match: 10. This CDR3 is CASSLSGTVIFTEAFF. CDR3 DNA sequence: TGCGCCAGCAGCTTGAGTGGGACAGTAATATTCACTGAAGCTTTCTTT.

V and J are TRBV7-3 and TRBJ2-1; D is perhaps TRBD2 (6 bases). Looked up from germline, CDR1 is SGHTA and CDR2 is FQGTGA. The CDR3 has 15 residues. V dropped 2 bases and J dropped 1 base, with 9 bases sitting between them. In DNA, the CDR3 is TGTGCCAGCAGCTTAGGGGCGGGGTCCTACAATGAGCAGTTCTTC. This encodes CASSLGAGSYNEQFF.

The chain employs TRBV5-1 and TRBJ2-1; maybe TRBD2 (6 bases). V was pared by 2 bases and J by 4 bases, with 13 bases between. Per germline, CDR1 SGHRS and CDR2 YFSETQ. The CDR3 totals 15 residues. The CDR3 sequence is CASSLVGGAYNEQFF. For the CDR3, the DNA is TGCGCCAGCAGCTTAGTAGGCGGGGCGTACAATGAGCAGTTCTTC.

The V and J genes are TRBV28 and TRBJ2-7; D may be TRBD1 (5 bases). In germline, CDR1 is MDHEN, CDR2 SYDVKM. The V gene lost 7 bases and the J gene lost 0 bases, with 13 bases spanning the gap. This CDR3 contains 14 residues. CDR3 DNA sequence: TGTGCCAGCACCCTGGGGCAGTCCTCCTACGAGCAGTACTTC. It translates to CASTLGQSSYEQYF.

The CDR3 here is CASSLFLQDTQYF. As DNA, the CDR3 is TGTGCCAGCAGCTTATTCCTCCAAGATACGCAGTATTTT. The chain employs TRBV11-2 and TRBJ2-3, with D unclear. This CDR3 has 13 amino acids. The germline gives CDR1 SGHAT, CDR2 FQNNGV. Trimming stripped 2 bases from V and 5 bases from J, with 8 bases between.

The chain employs TRBV9 and TRBJ1-4; D is undetermined. The length of the CDR3 is 15 residues. CDR1 and CDR2 from the germline V gene are SGDLS and YYNGEE. Trimming removed 0 bases from V and 12 bases from J, with 18 bases in between. The CDR3 reads CASSVEGDGRSELFF. In DNA, the CDR3 is TGTGCCAGCAGCGTAGAAGGCGACGGCCGTTCCGAACTGTTTTTT.